A selection of T cell receptor beta chains follows, all from one sample in a study of cytomegalovirus exposure and HLA in healthy donors. Profiled with immunoSEQ multiplex PCR; TCRdb holds only in-frame clones, not every one. The table has 200,000 to 250,000 clones, around 80% seen once. Input material: PBMCs. These receptors were obtained from an older woman in good health and CMV-seropositive. Each CDR3 is given with its conserved first and last residue. D genes are given only for firm matches. Not all rows give a size; the values are once, few, many and, for expanded clones, a class.

abundance: .; len: 17; d_gene: TRBD2; j_gene: TRBJ2-3; v_gene: TRBV7-9; CDR3aa: CASSFFSGATSTDTQYF; CDR3nt: TGTGCCAGCAGCTTCTTCAGCGGGGCTACTAGCACAGATACGCAGTATTTT
abundance: .; len: 15; d_gene: TRBD1; j_gene: TRBJ1-6; v_gene: TRBV7-6; CDR3aa: CASSFTGGKSSPLHF; CDR3nt: TGTGCCAGCAGCTTTACAGGGGGCAAAAGTTCACCCCTCCACTTT
abundance: .; len: 13; d_gene: .; j_gene: TRBJ2-3; v_gene: TRBV12-5; CDR3aa: CASGLAGTDTQYF; CDR3nt: TGTGCTAGTGGTTTGGCAGGCACAGATACGCAGTATTTT
abundance: .; len: 16; d_gene: TRBD1; j_gene: TRBJ2-5; v_gene: TRBV10-1; CDR3aa: CASSEPGQGARETQYF; CDR3nt: TGCGCCAGCAGTGAGCCGGGACAGGGGGCGCGAGAGACCCAGTACTTC
abundance: once; len: 14; d_gene: .; j_gene: TRBJ1-5; v_gene: TRBV30; CDR3aa: CAWSHRAGHQPQHF; CDR3nt: TGTGCCTGGAGCCACAGGGCCGGGCATCAGCCCCAGCATTTT
abundance: .; len: 15; d_gene: .; j_gene: TRBJ1-5; v_gene: TRBV19; CDR3aa: CASSIRRGSNQPQHF; CDR3nt: TGTGCCAGTAGTATACGCAGAGGGAGCAATCAGCCCCAGCATTTT
abundance: .; len: 16; d_gene: .; j_gene: TRBJ2-3; v_gene: TRBV4-3; CDR3aa: CASSRTRGVQADTQYF; CDR3nt: TGCGCCAGCAGCCGGACACGCGGGGTACAAGCAGATACGCAGTATTTT
abundance: once; len: 15; d_gene: TRBD2; j_gene: TRBJ2-1; v_gene: TRBV6-5; CDR3aa: CASSYSLAGDNEQFF; CDR3nt: TGTGCCAGCAGTTACTCCCTAGCGGGAGACAATGAGCAGTTCTTC
abundance: .; len: 15; d_gene: .; j_gene: TRBJ2-7; v_gene: TRBV11-3; CDR3aa: CASSPSGTYSGEQYF; CDR3nt: TGTGCCAGCAGCCCTTCCGGGACATACTCGGGCGAGCAGTACTTC
abundance: .; len: 13; d_gene: TRBD1; j_gene: TRBJ1-2; v_gene: TRBV6-1; CDR3aa: CASTQQGNSGYTF; CDR3nt: TGTGCCAGCACCCAACAGGGGAATAGTGGCTACACCTTC
abundance: .; len: 16; d_gene: TRBD1; j_gene: TRBJ2-7; v_gene: TRBV2; CDR3aa: CASSYTRQGARREQYF; CDR3nt: TGTGCCAGCAGTTATACTAGACAGGGGGCGCGACGCGAGCAGTACTTC
abundance: .; len: 13; d_gene: .; j_gene: TRBJ2-4; v_gene: TRBV7-9; CDR3aa: CASGTGVLDIQYF; CDR3nt: TGTGCCAGCGGTACGGGGGTTCTAGACATTCAGTACTTC
abundance: few; len: 13; d_gene: .; j_gene: TRBJ2-2; v_gene: TRBV2; CDR3aa: CASSPIPRGELFF; CDR3nt: TGTGCCAGCAGTCCTATACCGAGGGGGGAGCTGTTTTTT
abundance: .; len: 18; d_gene: TRBD1; j_gene: TRBJ2-5; v_gene: TRBV5-1; CDR3aa: CASSLGRGQVWEQETQYF; CDR3nt: TGCGCCAGCAGCTTGGGCAGGGGGCAGGTTTGGGAACAAGAGACCCAGTACTTC
abundance: .; len: 20; d_gene: TRBD2; j_gene: TRBJ2-5; v_gene: TRBV5-5; CDR3aa: CASSLRLAGLNRGLTETQYF; CDR3nt: TGTGCCAGCAGCTTGAGGCTAGCGGGATTAAATCGTGGCCTTACAGAGACCCAGTACTTC
abundance: .; len: 16; d_gene: TRBD2; j_gene: TRBJ2-1; v_gene: TRBV30; CDR3aa: CAWISPPGGRWNEQFF; CDR3nt: TGTGCCTGGATAAGTCCGCCCGGCGGGAGGTGGAATGAGCAGTTCTTC
abundance: .; len: 18; d_gene: TRBD1; j_gene: TRBJ1-6; v_gene: TRBV6-4; CDR3aa: CASSDSGLRDRPRSPLHF; CDR3nt: TGTGCCAGCAGTGACTCGGGTCTACGGGACAGACCCCGTTCACCCCTCCACTTT
abundance: few; len: 14; d_gene: TRBD1; j_gene: TRBJ1-6; v_gene: TRBV6-5; CDR3aa: CASSQQGARSPLHF; CDR3nt: TGTGCCAGCAGCCAACAGGGGGCGCGGTCACCCCTCCACTTT
abundance: .; len: 12; d_gene: .; j_gene: TRBJ2-7; v_gene: TRBV7-9; CDR3aa: CASSLQDKGQYF; CDR3nt: TGTGCCAGCAGCTTACAAGACAAAGGCCAGTACTTC
abundance: .; len: 15; d_gene: .; j_gene: TRBJ1-1; v_gene: TRBV6-1; CDR3aa: CASSATATENTEAFF; CDR3nt: TGTGCCAGCAGTGCAACCGCCACAGAGAACACTGAAGCTTTCTTT
abundance: .; len: 14; d_gene: .; j_gene: TRBJ2-5; v_gene: TRBV5-1; CDR3aa: CASSLGGQGETQYF; CDR3nt: TGCGCCAGCAGCTTAGGAGGGCAGGGAGAGACCCAGTACTTC
abundance: once; len: 13; d_gene: .; j_gene: TRBJ1-6; v_gene: TRBV6-6; CDR3aa: CASSTGAGSPLHF; CDR3nt: TGTGCCAGCAGTACGGGTGCGGGTTCACCCCTCCACTTT
abundance: .; len: 14; d_gene: TRBD1; j_gene: TRBJ1-5; v_gene: TRBV7-9; CDR3aa: CASSPDRASEPQHF; CDR3nt: TGTGCCAGCAGCCCGGACAGGGCCTCCGAGCCCCAGCATTTT
abundance: .; len: 15; d_gene: .; j_gene: TRBJ1-3; v_gene: TRBV30; CDR3aa: CAWSMGLNSGNTIYF; CDR3nt: TGTGCCTGGAGTATGGGACTGAACTCTGGAAACACCATATATTTT
abundance: .; len: 11; d_gene: .; j_gene: TRBJ2-7; v_gene: TRBV6-6; CDR3aa: CASSYLYEQYF; CDR3nt: TGTGCCAGCAGCTACCTCTACGAGCAGTACTTC
abundance: .; len: 14; d_gene: TRBD1; j_gene: TRBJ1-4; v_gene: TRBV6-1; CDR3aa: CASRTGTTNEKLFF; CDR3nt: TGTGCCAGCAGGACAGGGACAACTAATGAAAAACTGTTTTTT
abundance: once; len: 16; d_gene: TRBD2; j_gene: TRBJ2-7; v_gene: TRBV10-1; CDR3aa: CARDTGAGAISYEQYF; CDR3nt: TGCGCCCGAGACACGGGAGCGGGAGCGATATCCTACGAGCAGTACTTC
abundance: .; len: 20; d_gene: TRBD1; j_gene: TRBJ2-6; v_gene: TRBV4-1; CDR3aa: CVSSQVFFSAGGPGANVLTF; CDR3nt: TGCGTCAGCAGCCAAGTCTTTTTTTCGGCAGGGGGACCTGGGGCCAACGTCCTGACTTTC
abundance: .; len: 18; d_gene: TRBD1; j_gene: TRBJ1-3; v_gene: TRBV5-1; CDR3aa: CASSWMNPGQGVLNTIYF; CDR3nt: TGCGCCAGCAGCTGGATGAACCCGGGACAGGGGGTTCTAAACACCATATATTTT
abundance: once; len: 14; d_gene: TRBD1; j_gene: TRBJ2-7; v_gene: TRBV27; CDR3aa: CASSPDRGHYEQYF; CDR3nt: TGTGCCAGCAGTCCTGACAGGGGGCATTACGAGCAGTACTTC
abundance: .; len: 13; d_gene: .; j_gene: TRBJ2-5; v_gene: TRBV28; CDR3aa: CASSESSPETQYF; CDR3nt: TGTGCCAGCAGTGAGTCAAGTCCCGAGACCCAGTACTTC
abundance: .; len: 14; d_gene: TRBD1; j_gene: TRBJ2-2; v_gene: TRBV6-4; CDR3aa: CASSDDRGAGELFF; CDR3nt: TGTGCCAGCAGTGACGACAGGGGTGCCGGGGAGCTGTTTTTT
abundance: .; len: 14; d_gene: .; j_gene: TRBJ2-3; v_gene: TRBV19; CDR3aa: CASRTGLNTDTQYF; CDR3nt: TGTGCCAGTAGGACGGGATTAAACACAGATACGCAGTATTTT
abundance: .; len: 14; d_gene: TRBD2; j_gene: TRBJ2-7; v_gene: TRBV18; CDR3aa: CASSPGLAGFEQYF; CDR3nt: TGTGCCAGCTCACCGGGCCTAGCGGGCTTTGAGCAGTACTTC
abundance: .; len: 14; d_gene: .; j_gene: TRBJ2-3; v_gene: TRBV6-1; CDR3aa: CASSGQASTDTQYF; CDR3nt: TGTGCCAGCAGTGGACAGGCTAGCACAGATACGCAGTATTTT
abundance: .; len: 14; d_gene: .; j_gene: TRBJ2-1; v_gene: TRBV6-5; CDR3aa: CASSYERGRNEQFF; CDR3nt: TGTGCCAGCAGTTACGAGCGCGGGCGGAATGAGCAGTTCTTC
abundance: .; len: 14; d_gene: .; j_gene: TRBJ1-1; v_gene: TRBV13; CDR3aa: CASSSRDKNTEAFF; CDR3nt: TGTGCCAGCAGTTCCAGGGACAAGAACACTGAAGCTTTCTTT
abundance: once; len: 16; d_gene: TRBD2; j_gene: TRBJ2-7; v_gene: TRBV18; CDR3aa: CASSRSLAGGKDEQYF; CDR3nt: TGTGCCAGCTCACGATCACTAGCGGGAGGAAAGGACGAGCAGTACTTC
abundance: few; len: 14; d_gene: .; j_gene: TRBJ2-5; v_gene: TRBV19; CDR3aa: CASSRSGSQETQYF; CDR3nt: TGTGCCAGTAGTCGCTCGGGGTCCCAAGAGACCCAGTACTTC
abundance: .; len: 17; d_gene: .; j_gene: TRBJ1-3; v_gene: TRBV6-1; CDR3aa: CASSEASSGTLGNTIYF; CDR3nt: TGTGCCAGCAGTGAAGCCTCTTCCGGGACACTTGGAAACACCATATATTTT
abundance: .; len: 13; d_gene: TRBD1; j_gene: TRBJ1-2; v_gene: TRBV28; CDR3aa: CATATGTGGLRTF; CDR3nt: TGTGCCACCGCCACCGGGACAGGGGGCTTGCGCACCTTC
abundance: .; len: 12; d_gene: .; j_gene: TRBJ2-5; v_gene: TRBV4-2; CDR3aa: CASSQRNGEQYF; CDR3nt: TGTGCCAGCAGCCAACGGAACGGGGAGCAGTACTTC
abundance: .; len: 12; d_gene: .; j_gene: TRBJ1-5; v_gene: TRBV6-1; CDR3aa: CASSTPRQPQHF; CDR3nt: TGTGCCAGCAGTACCCCGAGGCAGCCCCAGCATTTT
abundance: .; len: 15; d_gene: TRBD2; j_gene: TRBJ2-3; v_gene: TRBV30; CDR3aa: CAWGSGLALTDTQYF; CDR3nt: TGTGCCTGGGGATCGGGACTAGCCCTCACAGATACGCAGTATTTT
abundance: .; len: 16; d_gene: .; j_gene: TRBJ2-2; v_gene: TRBV4-3; CDR3aa: CASRRSYGEESGELFF; CDR3nt: TGCGCCAGCAGAAGGTCATACGGGGAAGAATCCGGGGAGCTGTTTTTT
abundance: .; len: 16; d_gene: TRBD2; j_gene: TRBJ2-5; v_gene: TRBV5-1; CDR3aa: CASRPVGAGVRETQYF; CDR3nt: TGCGCCAGCAGGCCGGTTGGAGCGGGAGTAAGAGAGACCCAGTACTTC
abundance: .; len: 15; d_gene: TRBD1; j_gene: TRBJ2-7; v_gene: TRBV5-1; CDR3aa: CASSPGTGVAYEQYF; CDR3nt: TGCGCCAGCAGCCCCGGGACAGGAGTCGCCTACGAGCAGTACTTC
abundance: .; len: 16; d_gene: TRBD2; j_gene: TRBJ2-7; v_gene: TRBV5-1; CDR3aa: CASRATTSGRDYEQYF; CDR3nt: TGCGCCAGCAGGGCTACTACTAGCGGGAGAGACTACGAGCAGTACTTC
abundance: .; len: 14; d_gene: .; j_gene: TRBJ1-2; v_gene: TRBV7-8; CDR3aa: CASSLVGTSRGYTF; CDR3nt: TGTGCCAGCAGCTTAGTTGGGACATCGCGGGGCTACACCTTC
abundance: .; len: 13; d_gene: TRBD1; j_gene: TRBJ1-2; v_gene: TRBV5-6; CDR3aa: CASSPGQGGGYTF; CDR3nt: TGTGCCAGCAGCCCGGGACAGGGCGGCGGCTACACCTTC
abundance: .; len: 15; d_gene: TRBD1; j_gene: TRBJ1-2; v_gene: TRBV14; CDR3aa: CASSPWDRPNYGYTF; CDR3nt: TGTGCCAGCAGCCCGTGGGACAGGCCTAACTATGGCTACACCTTC
abundance: few; len: 14; d_gene: .; j_gene: TRBJ1-6; v_gene: TRBV5-1; CDR3aa: CASSLYELRSPLHF; CDR3nt: TGCGCCAGCAGCTTGTATGAGCTGCGTTCACCCCTCCACTTT
abundance: few; len: 14; d_gene: .; j_gene: TRBJ1-3; v_gene: TRBV7-2; CDR3aa: CASSLMTSGNTIYF; CDR3nt: TGTGCCAGCAGCTTAATGACATCTGGAAACACCATATATTTT
abundance: .; len: 14; d_gene: TRBD2; j_gene: TRBJ2-2; v_gene: TRBV7-9; CDR3aa: CASSFASGSGELFF; CDR3nt: TGTGCCAGCAGCTTTGCTAGCGGGAGCGGGGAGCTGTTTTTT
abundance: .; len: 16; d_gene: TRBD2; j_gene: TRBJ2-5; v_gene: TRBV18; CDR3aa: CASSLGTSGSLETQYF; CDR3nt: TGTGCCAGCTCACTGGGGACTAGCGGGAGCTTGGAGACCCAGTACTTC
abundance: .; len: 14; d_gene: .; j_gene: TRBJ2-1; v_gene: TRBV12-5; CDR3aa: CAGKASHSYNEQFF; CDR3nt: TGTGCTGGTAAAGCCTCCCACTCCTACAATGAGCAGTTCTTC
abundance: once; len: 16; d_gene: TRBD2; j_gene: TRBJ2-2; v_gene: TRBV5-1; CDR3aa: CASSLVLAAPGGELFF; CDR3nt: TGCGCCAGCAGCTTGGTACTAGCGGCCCCAGGCGGGGAGCTGTTTTTT